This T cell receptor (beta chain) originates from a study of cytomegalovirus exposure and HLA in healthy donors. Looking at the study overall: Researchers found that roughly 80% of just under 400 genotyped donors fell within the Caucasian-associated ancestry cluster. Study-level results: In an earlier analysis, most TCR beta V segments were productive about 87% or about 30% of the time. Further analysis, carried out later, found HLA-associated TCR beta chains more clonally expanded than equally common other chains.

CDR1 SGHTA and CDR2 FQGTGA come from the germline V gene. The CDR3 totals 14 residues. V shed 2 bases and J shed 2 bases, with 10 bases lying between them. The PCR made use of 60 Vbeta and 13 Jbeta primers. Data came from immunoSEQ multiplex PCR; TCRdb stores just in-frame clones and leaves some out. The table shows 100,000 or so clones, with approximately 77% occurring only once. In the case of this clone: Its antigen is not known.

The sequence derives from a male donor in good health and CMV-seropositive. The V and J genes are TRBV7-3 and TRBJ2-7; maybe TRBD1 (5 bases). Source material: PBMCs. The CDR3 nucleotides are TGTGCCAGCAGCTTATACTCAGGGCCCTACGAGCAGTACTTC. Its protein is CASSLYSGPYEQYF.